Listed below are T cell receptor beta chains from one sample, sequenced in a study of CD8+CD57+ T cells in acquired aplastic anemia. Each CDR3 protein gets one entry after TCRdb re-called the reads with MiXCR. The data contain around 430,000 distinct CDR3 sequences, over 25% of them singletons. The sequenced sample consisted of sorted CD4+, CD8+, or CD8+CD57+ T cells (not recorded which) from PBMCs. All receptors come from a human donor with aplastic anemia. CDR3s include the opening cysteine and the closing phenylalanine or tryptophan. The size of a clone is reported for some rows only, either as once, few or many, or as a class for expanded clones.

cdr3_length	clone_size	j_call	v_call	cdr3_aa
15	-	TRBJ2-1	TRBV2	CASRGLAGAYNEQFF
15	many	TRBJ1-3	TRBV19	CASSILGHSGNTIYF
19	-	TRBJ2-5	TRBV11-1	CASTILRVIGGDPQETQYF
16	few	TRBJ1-6	TRBV3-1	CASSQWQNSYNSPLHF
15	-	TRBJ1-2	TRBV30	CAWSTPESRPRGYTF
12	few	TRBJ2-1	TRBV7-3	CASSPPGREQFF
13	many	TRBJ2-7	TRBV11-2	CASSSLAGEEQYF
14	-	TRBJ1-6	TRBV4-1	CASSQDERGPSLHF
12	many	TRBJ2-7	TRBV2	CASSEQASEQYF
14	-	TRBJ1-1	TRBV4-3	CASSQVGQGTEAFF
14	many	TRBJ1-1	TRBV20-1	CSAPSSNVDTEAFF
10	-	TRBJ1-4	TRBV29-1	CSGKNEKLFF
15	-	TRBJ1-1	TRBV7-9	CASSATDFRNTEAFF
15	-	TRBJ1-1	TRBV20-1	CSARDVYMGLSEAFF
15	few	TRBJ2-2	TRBV20-1	CSARPALFNTGELFF
14	few	TRBJ2-3	TRBV20-1	CSASRPGGTDTQYF
15	-	TRBJ2-5	TRBV24-1	CATSSSGRYQETQYF
13	few	TRBJ1-1	TRBV20-1	CSARDSIGTEAFF
15	-	TRBJ1-1	TRBV6-1	CASGSSQRGDTEAFF
13	many	TRBJ2-1	TRBV2	CASTVVGLNEQFF
13	many	TRBJ2-3	TRBV7-3	CASSLEKADTQYF
13	few	TRBJ2-7	TRBV2	CASSAGRDYEQYF
13	many	TRBJ2-5	TRBV7-9	CASSRTAQETQYF
14	many	TRBJ1-5	TRBV2	CASSETDSNQPQHF
16	few	TRBJ2-5	TRBV19	CASSMSAGAPQETQYF
14	-	TRBJ2-7	TRBV10-2	CASSETRHAYEQYF
16	few	TRBJ1-6	TRBV2	CTSSSQGAMDNSPLHF
12	many	TRBJ2-7	TRBV6-1	CASGQGRNEQYF
18	-	TRBJ2-5	TRBV5-1	CASSFLEGMRGSTRTQYF
15	-	TRBJ1-5	TRBV27	CASRPGFFSNQPQHF
13	-	TRBJ1-1	TRBV10-3	CAISGTRDTEAFF
13	few	TRBJ2-4	TRBV20-1	CSEATGDPNIQYF
15	-	TRBJ2-3	TRBV7-6	CASSFTGVGTDTQYF
14	-	TRBJ1-3	TRBV6-1	CASSARASGNTIYF
13	-	TRBJ2-7	TRBV2	CASQTGLAYEQYF
14	-	TRBJ2-3	TRBV5-1	CASSFQGSTDTQYF
16	many	TRBJ1-4	TRBV19	CASSPPRGLEVEKLFF
14	-	-	TRBV12-3/TRBV12-4	CASSITNHEETQYF
14	many	TRBJ1-2	TRBV7-9	CASSPSGTGHGYTF
13	many	TRBJ2-1	TRBV7-8	CASSLGADNEQFF
16	few	TRBJ2-7	TRBV3-1	CASSQIDRGQTYEQYF
15	few	TRBJ2-5	TRBV7-8	CASSQRGPLRETQYF
15	few	TRBJ1-1	TRBV20-1	CSATSGAARVTEAFF
12	few	TRBJ2-7	TRBV27	CASIPHSYEQYF
14	many	TRBJ1-6	TRBV19	CASKAQGGNSPLHF
17	-	TRBJ2-5	TRBV5-4	CASSLDIGASGQETQYF
14	few	TRBJ1-1	TRBV5-1	CASTWETGGTEAFF
19	many	TRBJ1-2	TRBV11-1	CASSKSGTRITPTNYGYTF
15	-	TRBJ1-3	TRBV2	CASSSDRASGNTIYF
13	once	TRBJ2-7	TRBV10-1	CASSDGGGSEQYF
12	many	TRBJ2-7	TRBV20-1	CSAMGQLYEQYF
12	few	TRBJ2-1	TRBV5-1	CASRLDFNEQFF
14	-	TRBJ1-2	TRBV6-1	CASSKIQDNYGCTF
16	-	TRBJ1-2	TRBV4-3	CASSQDGYGLNYGYTF
13	many	TRBJ2-5	TRBV11-3	CASSTGQAETQYF
15	many	TRBJ2-7	TRBV19	CASSTQFGPTYEQYF
16	-	TRBJ2-1	TRBV11-1	CASSLMGLMGASEQFF
12	few	TRBJ1-5	TRBV12-5	CAGSRGLMPQHF
16	-	TRBJ1-1	TRBV2	CASRSLQGTMNTEAFF
15	few	TRBJ2-7	TRBV4-1	CASSHPPSGRDEQYF